Below are 2 T cell receptor beta chains sequenced from a single sample in a study of identical twins listed by TCRdb under 2016. The library came from 5' RACE. The instrument given in TCRdb is Illumina HiSeq 2000. Through fastp at Q25 and MiXCR, TCRdb rebuilt clones from the public reads, retaining in-frame beta chains. All rows with the same CDR3 protein become a single entry with the most common DNA and genes. This sample lists 150,000 or so distinct CDR3 sequences; roughly 3.3% were detected once. Of the sample, 7% to 10% is held by the ten largest clones. The specimen sequenced was memory T cells sorted from blood. The cell subset or site label here, explained by the study, means: CD45RO+ enriched T cells. These receptors were collected from a man between 18 and 35 years old in good health.

Only a few counts were recorded for this clonotype. The V gene is TRBV11-3, the J gene TRBJ2-5; 8 bases map to TRBD2. V trimming: 0 bases; J trimming: 3 bases; junction bases outside the gene matches: 9. Germline-derived CDR1 and CDR2 are SGHNT and YENEEA. CDR3 length: 17 residues. CDR3 sequence reads: CASSLDLLAEKEETQYF. The CDR3 DNA follows: TGTGCCAGCAGCTTAGATCTACTAGCGGAGAAAGAAGAGACCCAGTACTTC.

This clonotype was picked up many times. The chain uses TRBV7-9 and TRBJ2-1, with D possibly matching TRBD1 (5 bases). The V gene lost 5 bases and the J gene lost 12 bases, with 14 bases spanning the gap. Germline-derived CDR1 and CDR2 are SEHNR and FQNEAQ (reference sequence). CDR3 length: 12 amino acids. The CDR3, as DNA: TGTGCCAGCAGCCCACAGGTCTCGGGGCAGTTCTTC. It encodes CASSPQVSGQFF.